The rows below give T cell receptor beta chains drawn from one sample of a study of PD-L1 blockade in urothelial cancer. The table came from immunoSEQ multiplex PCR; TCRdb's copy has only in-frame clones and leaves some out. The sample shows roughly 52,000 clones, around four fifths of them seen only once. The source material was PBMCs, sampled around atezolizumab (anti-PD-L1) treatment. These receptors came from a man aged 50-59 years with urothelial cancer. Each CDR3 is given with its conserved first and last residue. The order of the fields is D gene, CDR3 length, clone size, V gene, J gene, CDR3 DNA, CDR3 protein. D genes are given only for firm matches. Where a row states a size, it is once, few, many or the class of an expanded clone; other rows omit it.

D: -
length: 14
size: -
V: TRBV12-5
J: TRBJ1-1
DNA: TGTGCTAGTGGTTTAGGGGCCCCGGGCACTGAAGCTTTCTTT
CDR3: CASGLGAPGTEAFF

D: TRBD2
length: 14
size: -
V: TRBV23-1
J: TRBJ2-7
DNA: TGCGCCAGCAGTCATACTAGCGGGAGGGACGAGCAGTACTTC
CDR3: CASSHTSGRDEQYF

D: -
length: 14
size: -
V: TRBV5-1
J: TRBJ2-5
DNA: TGCGCCAGCAGCTTTGATGACACTCAAGAGACCCAGTACTTC
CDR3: CASSFDDTQETQYF

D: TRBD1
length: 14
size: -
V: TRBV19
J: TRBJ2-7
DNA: TGTGCCAGTAGTACCACAGGGGCCCCCTACGAGCAGTACTTC
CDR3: CASSTTGAPYEQYF

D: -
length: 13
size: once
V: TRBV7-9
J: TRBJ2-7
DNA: TGTGCCAGCAGCTCCCCCCCGGGGTACGAGCAGTACTTC
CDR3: CASSSPPGYEQYF

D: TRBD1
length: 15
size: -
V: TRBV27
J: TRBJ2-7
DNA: TGTGCCAGCAGTCCGGACAGGGTTAGGTTCTACGAGCAGTACTTC
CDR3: CASSPDRVRFYEQYF

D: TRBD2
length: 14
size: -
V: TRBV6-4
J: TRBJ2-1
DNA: TGTGCCAGCAGTGGAGCGGGGGGGCCTGATGAGCAGTTCTTC
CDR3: CASSGAGGPDEQFF

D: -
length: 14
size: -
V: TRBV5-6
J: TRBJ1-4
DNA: TGTGCCAGCAGCTTGGCCGGGGTTGGGGAAAAACTGTTTTTT
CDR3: CASSLAGVGEKLFF

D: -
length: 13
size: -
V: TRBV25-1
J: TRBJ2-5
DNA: TGTGCCAGCAGTGGTACAGGGTGGGAGACCCAGTACTTC
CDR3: CASSGTGWETQYF

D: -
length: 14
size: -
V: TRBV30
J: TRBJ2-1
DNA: TGTGCCTCTTTGAGGGCCGAAAGGAACAATGAGCAGTTCTTC
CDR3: CASLRAERNNEQFF

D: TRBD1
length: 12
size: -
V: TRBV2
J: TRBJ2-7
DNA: TGTGCCAGCAACAGGGGTGTAAGCGAGCAGTACTTC
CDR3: CASNRGVSEQYF

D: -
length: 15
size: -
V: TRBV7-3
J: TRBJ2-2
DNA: TGTGCCAGCAGCTTGGTCCCCCGGGGAGGCGGGGAGCTGTTTTTT
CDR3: CASSLVPRGGGELFF

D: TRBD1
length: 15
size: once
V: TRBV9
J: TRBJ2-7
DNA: TGTGCCAGCAGCGTTGGACAGGGGGCGTTGGACGAGCAGTACTTC
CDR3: CASSVGQGALDEQYF

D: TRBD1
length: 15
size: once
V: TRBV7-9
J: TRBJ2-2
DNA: TGTGCCACGAGGCGGGACAGGGTGGATACCGGGGAGCTGTTTTTT
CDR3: CATRRDRVDTGELFF

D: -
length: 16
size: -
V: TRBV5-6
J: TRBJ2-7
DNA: TGTGCCAGCAGCCTGCTACGTGGGACTCCAGCCTACGAGCAGTACTTC
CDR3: CASSLLRGTPAYEQYF

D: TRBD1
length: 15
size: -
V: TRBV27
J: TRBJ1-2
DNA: TGTGCCAGCAGACCACCGTGGACAGGGAATAATGGCTACACCTTC
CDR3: CASRPPWTGNNGYTF

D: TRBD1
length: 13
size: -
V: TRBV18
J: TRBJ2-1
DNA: TGTGCCAGCTCACGTACAGGGGACCATGAGCAGTTCTTC
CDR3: CASSRTGDHEQFF

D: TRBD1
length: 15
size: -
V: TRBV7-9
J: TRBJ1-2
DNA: TGTGCCAGCAGCTTTACAGGGGTGACGAACTATGGCTACACCTTC
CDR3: CASSFTGVTNYGYTF

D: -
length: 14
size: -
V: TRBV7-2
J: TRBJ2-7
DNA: TGTGCCAGCAGCTTAGCGGTCGGTACCTACGAGCAGTACTTC
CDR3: CASSLAVGTYEQYF

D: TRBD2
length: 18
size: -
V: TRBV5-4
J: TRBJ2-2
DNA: TGTGCCAGCAGCTTTTATCTTTTTGGACTAGCATCTTCGGGGGAGCTGTTTTTT
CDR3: CASSFYLFGLASSGELFF

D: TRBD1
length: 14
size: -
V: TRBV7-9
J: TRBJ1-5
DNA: TGTGCCAGCAGCTTATCAGGGGGCTATCAGCCCCAGCATTTT
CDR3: CASSLSGGYQPQHF

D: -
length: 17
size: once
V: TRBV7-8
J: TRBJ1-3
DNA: TGTGCCAGCAGCTTATTAGTCCCGACAGGAACTGGAAACACCATATATTTT
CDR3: CASSLLVPTGTGNTIYF

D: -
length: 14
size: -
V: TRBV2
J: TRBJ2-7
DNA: TGTGCCAGCAGTGAAGCAGGGGTTGGGTACGAGCAGTACTTC
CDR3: CASSEAGVGYEQYF

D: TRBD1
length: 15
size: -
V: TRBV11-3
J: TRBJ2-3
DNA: TGTGCCAGCAGCTTAGGGGTACAGGGGTCAGATACGCAGTATTTT
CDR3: CASSLGVQGSDTQYF

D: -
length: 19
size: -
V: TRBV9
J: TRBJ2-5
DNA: TGTGCCAGCAGCGTAGAGGGGGTGGGACGGGTGAGATTCATAGAGACCCAGTACTTC
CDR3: CASSVEGVGRVRFIETQYF

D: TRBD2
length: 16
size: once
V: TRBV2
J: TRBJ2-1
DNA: TGTGCCAGCAGTGAACATAGACTAGCGGAAAACAATGAGCAGTTCTTC
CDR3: CASSEHRLAENNEQFF

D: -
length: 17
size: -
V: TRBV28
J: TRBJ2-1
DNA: TGTGCCAGCAGTTTAGGGATCTGGACAAGCTCCTACAATGAGCAGTTCTTC
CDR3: CASSLGIWTSSYNEQFF

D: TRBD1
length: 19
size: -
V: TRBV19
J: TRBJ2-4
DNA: TGTGCCAGTAGTTCCTCGGGACAGGGGGCGTTTCGGGCCAAAAACATTCAGTACTTC
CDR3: CASSSSGQGAFRAKNIQYF

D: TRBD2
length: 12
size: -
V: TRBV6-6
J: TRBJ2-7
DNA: TGTGCCACCCGCGGGAGGGTCTACGAGCAGTACTTC
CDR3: CATRGRVYEQYF

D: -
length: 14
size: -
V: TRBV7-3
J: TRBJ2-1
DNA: TGTGCCAGCAGCTTAGCGGGGGACAACAATGAGCAGTTCTTC
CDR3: CASSLAGDNNEQFF

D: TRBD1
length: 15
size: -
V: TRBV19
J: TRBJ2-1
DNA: TGTGCCAGTAGTATACGGCAGGGGGCTCGGGATGAGCAGTTCTTC
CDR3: CASSIRQGARDEQFF

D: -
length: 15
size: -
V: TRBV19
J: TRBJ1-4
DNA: TGTGCCAGTAGTATTGAGACAGGATCAAGGGAAAAACTGTTTTTT
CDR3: CASSIETGSREKLFF

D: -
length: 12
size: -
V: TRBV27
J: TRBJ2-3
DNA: TGTGCCAGCAGTCCACGCAGGGATACGCAGTATTTT
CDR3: CASSPRRDTQYF

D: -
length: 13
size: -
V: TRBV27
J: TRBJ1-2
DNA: TGTGCCAGCAGTTCCCGGGAGCTCTATGGCTACACCTTC
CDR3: CASSSRELYGYTF

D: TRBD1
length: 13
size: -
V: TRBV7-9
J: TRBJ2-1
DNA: TGTGCCAGCAGACCGGGACAGGGGTGGGGGCAGTTCTTC
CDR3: CASRPGQGWGQFF

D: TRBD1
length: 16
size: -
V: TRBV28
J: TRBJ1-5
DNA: TGTGCCAGCAGCCCCCGGACAGGGGGCGCCAATCAGCCCCAGCATTTT
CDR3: CASSPRTGGANQPQHF

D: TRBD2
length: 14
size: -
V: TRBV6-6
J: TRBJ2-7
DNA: TGTGCCAGCAGTTACACGACTAGCGGCTACGAGCAGTACTTC
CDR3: CASSYTTSGYEQYF

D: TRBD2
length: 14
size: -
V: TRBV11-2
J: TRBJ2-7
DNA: TGTGCCAGCAGCTTAGTAGCGGGAGGGCCGCGGCAGTACTTC
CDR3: CASSLVAGGPRQYF

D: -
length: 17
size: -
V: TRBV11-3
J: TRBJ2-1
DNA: TGTGCCAGCAGCACCGGCCGCCAGGGCCCCTCCTACAATGAGCAGTTCTTC
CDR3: CASSTGRQGPSYNEQFF

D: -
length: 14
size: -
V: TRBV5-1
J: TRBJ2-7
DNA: TGCGCCAGCAGCTTGGAAACAGGTGCTAACGAGCAGTACTTC
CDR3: CASSLETGANEQYF

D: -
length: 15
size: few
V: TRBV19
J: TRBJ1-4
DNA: TGTGCCAGTAGTGGCCGGACAAGTGGTAATGAAAAACTGTTTTTT
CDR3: CASSGRTSGNEKLFF

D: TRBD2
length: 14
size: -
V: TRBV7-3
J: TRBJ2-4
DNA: TGTGCCAGCAGCCATGAAGCGGGGCCAAACATTCAGTACTTC
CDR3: CASSHEAGPNIQYF

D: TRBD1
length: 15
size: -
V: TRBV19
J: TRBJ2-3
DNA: TGTGCCAGTAGTCCCGGACAGGGTCGGGCAGATACGCAGTATTTT
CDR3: CASSPGQGRADTQYF

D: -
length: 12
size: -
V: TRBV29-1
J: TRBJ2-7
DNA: TGCAGCGTTGCTCTAGTGTCCTACGAGCAGTACTTC
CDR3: CSVALVSYEQYF

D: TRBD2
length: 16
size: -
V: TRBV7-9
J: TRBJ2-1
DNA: TGTGCCAGCAGCCATATAGCGGGGGCTACCTACAATGAGCAGTTCTTC
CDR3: CASSHIAGATYNEQFF

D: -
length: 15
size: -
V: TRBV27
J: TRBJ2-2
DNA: TGTGCCAGCGGTATGCCTAACAGGCTCGCCGGGGAGCTGTTTTTT
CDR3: CASGMPNRLAGELFF

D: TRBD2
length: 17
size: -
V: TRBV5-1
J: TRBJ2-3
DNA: TGCGCCAGCAGCTTGGGGGGGGAGCGGGGGCGTACAGATACGCAGTATTTT
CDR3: CASSLGGERGRTDTQYF

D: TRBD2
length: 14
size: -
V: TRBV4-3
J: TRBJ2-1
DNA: TGCGCCAGCAGCCAAGAATGGGGGGGAGGTGAGCAGTTCTTC
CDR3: CASSQEWGGGEQFF

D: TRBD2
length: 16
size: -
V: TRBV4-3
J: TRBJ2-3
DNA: TGCGCCAGCAGCCAAGAAGTCCAGCGGGACCCGATTACGCAGTATTTT
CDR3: CASSQEVQRDPITQYF

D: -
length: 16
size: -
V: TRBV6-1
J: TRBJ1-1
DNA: TGTGCCAGCAGTGAAATGACAGGTACCAGGAACACTGAAGCTTTCTTT
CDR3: CASSEMTGTRNTEAFF

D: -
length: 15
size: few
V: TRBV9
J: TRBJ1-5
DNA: TGTGCCAGCAGCGGGTCCGCGGGCTCCAATCAGCCCCAGCATTTT
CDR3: CASSGSAGSNQPQHF

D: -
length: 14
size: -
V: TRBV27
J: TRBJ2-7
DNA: TGTGCCAGCAGTTTATCTCGGGGATGGGGCGAGCAGTACTTC
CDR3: CASSLSRGWGEQYF

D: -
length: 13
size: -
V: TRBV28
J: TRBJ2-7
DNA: TGTGCCAGCAGTTTCCGGGGAGACTACGAGCAGTACTTC
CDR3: CASSFRGDYEQYF

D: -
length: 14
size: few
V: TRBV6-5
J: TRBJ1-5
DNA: TGTGCCAGCAGTTACTCGAGCATCGAGCAGCCCCAGCATTTT
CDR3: CASSYSSIEQPQHF

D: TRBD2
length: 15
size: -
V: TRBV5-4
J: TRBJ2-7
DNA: TGTGCCAGCAGCAGCCAGGGGACTAGCAACTACGAGCAGTACTTC
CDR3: CASSSQGTSNYEQYF

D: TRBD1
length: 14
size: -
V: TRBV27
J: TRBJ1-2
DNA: TGTGCCAGCATGCCTACAGGGGCGAACTATGGCTACACCTTC
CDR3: CASMPTGANYGYTF

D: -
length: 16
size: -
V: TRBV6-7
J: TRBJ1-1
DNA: TGTGCCAGCAGTTACCACGCAGGCGTGCCTGGCACTGAAGCTTTCTTT
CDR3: CASSYHAGVPGTEAFF

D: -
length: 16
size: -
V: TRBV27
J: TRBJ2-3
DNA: TGTGCCAGCAGTAGGGGACCGCCGGGACTTTCAGATACGCAGTATTTT
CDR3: CASSRGPPGLSDTQYF

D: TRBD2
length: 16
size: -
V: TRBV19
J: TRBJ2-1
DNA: TGTGCCAGTAGTCCCTCTGGCGGGAGCCTTTACAATGAGCAGTTCTTC
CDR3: CASSPSGGSLYNEQFF